Following are 17 T cell receptor beta chains from one sample sequenced in a study of cytomegalovirus exposure and HLA in healthy donors. Vbeta (60) and Jbeta (13) primers were used in the PCR. The protocol was immunoSEQ multiplex PCR, while the TCRdb copy is restricted to in-frame clones and leaves out a portion. The sample holds around 150,000 clones, around 66% seen once. Sample: PBMCs. These receptors were obtained from a woman aged 55-70 years in good health and CMV-seronegative.

Comments on this clone: One end of the junction is discordant with germline, which a read error may explain. The chain recombines TRBV7-9 with TRBJ2-3; D is unclear. This CDR3 comprises 14 residues. Germline CDR1 and CDR2: SEHNR and FQNEAQ (reference sequence). The CDR3 sequence is CSSSLGSVADTQYF. DNA of the CDR3: TGTTCCAGCAGCTTAGGGTCGGTGGCAGATACGCAGTATTTT.

The genes are TRBV9 and TRBJ2-1; a weak D match, TRBD1 (6 bases). This CDR3 region has 14 residues. The ends were cut back, 4 bases at V and 7 bases at J, with 15 bases in the middle. Looked up from germline, CDR1 is SGDLS and CDR2 is YYNGEE. The CDR3 coding sequence is TGTGCCAGCAGCACGCGACCGAGGGGGAATGAGCAGTTCTTC. It is translated as CASSTRPRGNEQFF.

V is TRBV6-1 and J is TRBJ2-7, with 7 bases aligning to TRBD1. V shed 4 bases, J shed 2 bases, and the junction held 2 bases outside the gene matches. This CDR3 region has 13 residues. Germline V gene sequence: CDR1 MNHNS, CDR2 SASEGT. The CDR3 nucleotides are TGTGCCAGCAGTGTTGACAGGGCCTACGAGCAGTACTTC. Translating it yields CASSVDRAYEQYF.

The J gene is TRBJ2-3, the V gene TRBV5-1, with no clear D. Trimming took off 2 bases at V and 0 bases at J, with 7 bases between the two ends. Germline CDR1 and CDR2: SGHRS and YFSETQ. This CDR3 has 14 amino acids. CDR3 in DNA: TGCGCCAGCAGCTTACAAACCAGCACAGATACGCAGTATTTT. Translating it yields CASSLQTSTDTQYF. Full variable domain (missing parts from reference TRBV5-1 and TRBJ2-3): KAGVTQTPRYLIKTRGQQVTLSCSPISGHRSVSWYQQTPGQGLQFLFEYFSETQRNKGNFPGRFSGRQFSNSRSEMNVSTLELGDSALYLCASSLQTSTDTQYFGPGTRLTVL.

This clone was observed a few times. This chain joins TRBV5-6 and TRBJ2-5, with TRBD2 identical over 9 bases. The V gene's germline CDR1 is SGHDT and CDR2 YYEEEE. This CDR3 is built from 19 residues. V lost 0 bases to trimming and J lost 0 bases; unmatched junction nucleotides: 12. The CDR3 is CASSLEVAGVGSYQETQYF. CDR3 DNA sequence: TGTGCCAGCAGCTTGGAGGTAGCGGGAGTGGGCTCGTACCAAGAGACCCAGTACTTC.

Concerning this clone: Relative to the germline gene, one junction end is altered; a read error may explain this. The chain has TRBV7-3 and TRBJ2-4; D call uncertain. CDR3 length: 8 amino acids. From germline, CDR1 is SGHTA and CDR2 FQGTGA. The CDR3 sequence is CASSPHFF. Written as DNA, the CDR3 is TGTGCCAGCAGCCCCCATTTCTTC.

The chain carries TRBV7-2 and TRBJ1-2, with a weak D call TRBD1 (5 bases). CDR1 is SGHTA and CDR2 is FQGNSA in the germline V gene. The V and J ends lost 5 bases and 4 bases respectively, with 17 bases between them. CDR3 size: 15 residues. For the CDR3, the DNA is TGTGCCAGCAGCCTCGACCGGACAATCCCCTATGGCTACACCTTC. Translating gives CASSLDRTIPYGYTF.

This clone was counted a single time. V usage is TRBV7-8 and J usage is TRBJ2-7; TRBD2 is a possible D gene (6 bases). The CDR3 sequence is 15 residues long. Looked up from germline, CDR1 is SGHVS and CDR2 is FQNEAQ. V lost 1 base, J lost 2 bases, and 12 bases lay in between. The CDR3 nucleotides read TGTGCCAGCAGCTTAGTAGGAGGGATGACCTACGAGCAGTACTTC. Translation gives CASSLVGGMTYEQYF. The full variable domain, its missing parts supplied by reference TRBV7-8 and TRBJ2-7, is GAGVSQSPRYKVAKRGQDVALRCDPISGHVSLFWYQQALGQGPEFLTYFQNEAQLDKSGLPSDRFFAERPEGSVSTLKIQRTQQEDSAVYLCASSLVGGMTYEQYFGPGTRLTVT.

This sequence joins TRBV6-1 and TRBJ2-1, with D possibly matching TRBD2 (5 bases). Germline-derived CDR1 and CDR2 are MNHNS and SASEGT. This CDR3 spans 13 amino acids. Trimming removed 7 bases at V and 2 bases at J, with 9 bases between. The CDR3 sequence is CASTFGTYNEQFF. DNA for the CDR3: TGTGCCAGCACGTTCGGGACCTACAATGAGCAGTTCTTC.

This clone came up once. The V gene is TRBV28, the J gene TRBJ1-3; possibly TRBD1 for D (5 bases). The CDR3 is made up of 14 amino acids. The germline CDR1 and CDR2 sequences are MDHEN and SYDVKM. Trimming cost V 4 bases and J 3 bases, with 10 bases left between them. CDR3 region: CASSSGGVGNTIYF. DNA for the CDR3: TGTGCCAGCAGTTCCGGGGGAGTTGGAAACACCATATATTTT.

This rearrangement joins TRBV5-4 to TRBJ2-1, with 12 bases fitting TRBD2. The CDR3 runs 14 residues. The germline CDR1 and CDR2 sequences are SGHNT and YYREEE (reference sequence). Trimming cost V 6 bases and J 4 bases; bases outside gene matches: 2. In DNA form, the CDR3 reads TGTGCCAGCACCGGGACTAGCGGGTACAATGAGCAGTTCTTC. This sequence encodes CASTGTSGYNEQFF.

This clone occurred a few times. DNA for the CDR3: TGTGCCAGCAGCGCCACAGGGGTCGTTTCACCCCTCCACTTT. It translates to CASSATGVVSPLHF. The chain has TRBV7-9 and TRBJ1-6; 7 positions match TRBD1. Losses at the gene ends were 5 bases for V and 9 bases for J; bases not matched to a gene: 7. Germline V gene sequence: CDR1 SEHNR, CDR2 FQNEAQ (reference sequence). This CDR3 spans 14 amino acids.

The gene calls are TRBV2 and TRBJ1-5, with TRBD1 identical over 8 bases. J gave up 3 bases and V 6 bases, and 4 bases lay outside the gene matches. CDR3 length: 14 residues. In germline, CDR1 is SNHLY, CDR2 FYNNEI. The CDR3 protein is CASSPDRANQPQHF. In DNA form, the CDR3 reads TGTGCCAGCAGCCCGGACAGGGCCAATCAGCCCCAGCATTTT.

The chain couples TRBV19 to TRBJ1-1, with 10 positions matching TRBD1. CDR3 size: 14 residues. The J segment lost 8 bases and the V segment lost 5 bases, leaving 8 bases of the junction unmatched. CDR1 and CDR2 (germline): LNHDA, SQIVND (reference sequence). The CDR3 region has the DNA TGTGCCAGTAGTTTCTTGGACAGGGGGGGAGAAGCTTTCTTT. This translates into CASSFLDRGGEAFF.

The V call is TRBV5-6, the J call TRBJ1-4; 10 bases map to TRBD1. Per germline, CDR1 SGHDT and CDR2 YYEEEE. The length of the CDR3 is 16 residues. The junction had 5 bases not matched to a gene; V was cut back by 1 base and J by 5 bases. As DNA, the CDR3 is TGTGCCAGCAGCTTGTCAATGACAGGGGGCAATGAAAAACTGTTTTTT. The encoded protein is CASSLSMTGGNEKLFF. The full variable domain, rest sourced from reference TRBV5-6 and TRBJ1-4, is DAGVTQSPTHLIKTRGQQVTLRCSPKSGHDTVSWYQQALGQGPQFIFQYYEEEERQRGNFPDRFSGHQFPNYSSELNVNALLLGDSALYLCASSLSMTGGNEKLFFGSGTQLSVL.

As concerns this clone: Germline and junction disagree at one end, which may indicate a read error. V usage is TRBV2 and J usage is TRBJ2-4; perhaps TRBD1 as D (6 bases). The CDR3 loop spans 10 amino acids. CDR1 and CDR2 (germline): SNHLY, FYNNEI. CDR3 amino acids: CASSERDISF. Here the CDR3 DNA reads TGTGCCAGCAGTGAAAGGGACATTTCCTTC.

The sample holds a few counts of this clone. The chain employs TRBV28 and TRBJ2-1; TRBD1 agrees at 7 bases. Germline values: CDR1 MDHEN, CDR2 SYDVKM. The V and J ends lost 6 bases and 1 base, in that order; junction bases with no gene match: 6. The CDR3 contains 15 residues. The CDR3 DNA reads TGTGCCAGCAGGAGATACAGGGGATCCTACAATGAGCAGTTCTTC. Its protein product is CASRRYRGSYNEQFF.